Listed here are 21 T cell receptor beta chains from one sample, sequenced in a study of cytomegalovirus exposure and HLA in healthy donors. PCR primers comprised 60 Vbeta and 13 Jbeta primers. This table comes from immunoSEQ multiplex PCR, and its TCRdb copy is limited to in-frame clones, with some not included. The table shows approximately 150,000 clones, with just over 75% occurring only once. The specimen sequenced was PBMCs. The receptors were gathered from a woman aged 25 to 45 in good health and CMV-seropositive.

This chain joins TRBV7-2 and TRBJ1-1; D gene uncertain. With 5 bases removed from V and 2 bases from J, the gap between germline ends came to 6 bases. The CDR3 extends over 12 amino acids. CDR1 and CDR2 (germline): SGHTA, FQGNSA. DNA for the CDR3: TGTGCCAGCAGCCGTTTTAACACTGAAGCTTTCTTT. It encodes CASSRFNTEAFF.

The chain couples TRBV29-1 to TRBJ1-5; D gene uncertain. This CDR3 is built from 13 residues. Germline values: CDR1 SQVTM, CDR2 ANQGSEA. Deletions cut 2 bases from V and 7 bases from J, with 12 bases between. The CDR3 region is CSVEIEGLQPQHF. The CDR3 DNA reads as TGCAGCGTTGAAATCGAGGGTTTGCAGCCCCAGCATTTT.

The chain has TRBV7-8 and TRBJ2-7, with D uncertain. V dropped 1 base and J dropped 4 bases, with 11 bases sitting between them. The CDR3 totals 14 residues. CDR1 and CDR2 from the germline V gene are SGHVS and FQNEAQ. The CDR3 sequence is CASSLGAFQYEQYF. DNA for the CDR3: TGTGCCAGCAGCTTAGGAGCTTTTCAATACGAGCAGTACTTC. Complete variable domain (other parts from reference TRBV7-8 and TRBJ2-7): GAGVSQSPRYKVAKRGQDVALRCDPISGHVSLFWYQQALGQGPEFLTYFQNEAQLDKSGLPSDRFFAERPEGSVSTLKIQRTQQEDSAVYLCASSLGAFQYEQYFGPGTRLTVT.

On this clone itself: Additional DNA sequences in this sample encode the identical CDR3. The gene calls are TRBV11-2 and TRBJ2-7; D is unresolved. The V gene lost 5 bases and the J gene lost 2 bases, with 4 bases spanning the gap. The CDR3 extends over 11 amino acids. Germline V gene sequence: CDR1 SGHAT, CDR2 FQNNGV. This CDR3 reads CASSPAYEQYF. The CDR3 DNA follows: TGTGCCAGCAGCCCCGCCTACGAGCAGTACTTC.

The chain has TRBV13 and TRBJ2-2; no firm D call. Germline V lookup: CDR1 PRHDT, CDR2 FYEKMQ (reference sequence). This CDR3 comprises 13 residues. The V and J ends lost 5 bases and 4 bases respectively, with 8 bases between them. The CDR3, as DNA: TGTGCCAGCAGCCTAAAGCGCACCGGGGAGCTGTTTTTT. Its protein is CASSLKRTGELFF.

In this sample, this clone turned up once. This chain links TRBV18 with TRBJ2-2; tentative D call: TRBD2 (5 bases). The V gene lost 6 bases and the J gene lost 4 bases, with 18 bases spanning the gap. Germline CDR1 is KGHSH and CDR2 is LQKENI. The CDR3 contains 16 residues. The DNA for the CDR3 is TGTGCCAGCTCCCCCACCGAAAGCGGACTCACCGGGGAGCTGTTTTTT. Protein: CASSPTESGLTGELFF.

The rearrangement joins TRBV11-1 to TRBJ2-7; D remains unclear. V dropped 0 bases and J dropped 4 bases, with 13 bases sitting between them. Germline CDR1 SGHAT, CDR2 FQDESV (reference sequence). CDR3 length equals 15 residues. The CDR3 nucleotides read TGTGCCAGCAGCTTAGCGGTTTCGGGTGTTTACGAGCAGTACTTC. The encoded protein is CASSLAVSGVYEQYF.

This chain uses TRBV27 with TRBJ2-3; tentatively, D is TRBD2 (6 bases). V lost 4 bases and J 4 bases, leaving 18 bases between the germline ends. CDR1 is MNHEY, CDR2 SMNVEV, per germline (reference sequence). CDR3 length: 16 amino acids. The CDR3 DNA follows: TGTGCCAGCAGTTCCCATGGTTGGAGGGGTGCAGATACGCAGTATTTT. This gives the protein CASSSHGWRGADTQYF.

The V call is TRBV13, the J call TRBJ1-2; 8 nucleotides agree with TRBD1. V gave up 6 bases and J gave up 4 bases; unmatched junction bases: 7. The CDR3 has 14 residues. The germline CDR1 and CDR2 sequences are PRHDT and FYEKMQ (reference sequence). The CDR3, as DNA: TGTGCCAGCAGTCCCGGACAGGGAAGCTATGGCTACACCTTC. This gives the protein CASSPGQGSYGYTF.

V usage is TRBV6-6 and J usage is TRBJ2-7; D possibly corresponds to TRBD2 (6 bases). Trimming cost V 6 bases and J 3 bases, with 18 bases left between them. From germline, CDR1 is MNHNY and CDR2 SVGAGI (reference sequence). The CDR3 is 15 residues long. The chain's CDR3 is CASRWRGSGNYEQYF. DNA for the CDR3: TGTGCCAGCAGGTGGAGGGGATCGGGTAACTACGAGCAGTACTTC.

This clone was observed a single time. The gene calls are TRBV11-3 and TRBJ2-7; a weak D match, TRBD1 (5 bases). Germline CDR1 is SGHNT and CDR2 is YENEEA. Trimming took 5 bases from V and 10 from J, leaving 15 bases between them. The CDR3 totals 12 residues. For the CDR3, the DNA is TGTGCCAGCAGCCAAGACAGAGGAGTACAGTACTTC. It translates to CASSQDRGVQYF.

The chain uses TRBV10-3 and TRBJ1-1, with D hard to call. In germline, CDR1 is ENHRY, CDR2 SYGVKD. The CDR3 is 14 residues long. V was cut by 3 bases and J by 8 bases, with 16 bases left in between. CDR3 nucleotide sequence: TGTGCCATCAGTGACCCCGTCGGTGGAGAGGAAGCTTTCTTT. Residues: CAISDPVGGEEAFF.

This clone is a singleton in its sample. Here the CDR3 DNA reads TGTGCCAGCGCCTTAGACGGAAGGGGGTCCTACGAGCAGTACTTC. It codes for CASALDGRGSYEQYF. The genes are TRBV28 and TRBJ2-7, with D possibly matching TRBD1 (6 bases). Looked up from germline, CDR1 is MDHEN and CDR2 is SYDVKM. Between the trimmed V and J ends, which lost 8 bases and 1 base, there was a span of 18 bases. The length of the CDR3 is 15 residues.

The J gene is TRBJ1-5, the V gene TRBV9; maybe TRBD1 (6 bases). This CDR3 is built from 17 residues. Trimming shortened V by 3 bases and J by 2 bases, and 18 bases separated the two germline ends. Germline CDR1 SGDLS, CDR2 YYNGEE. CDR3 region: CASSASYRVEGNQPQHF. The CDR3, as DNA: TGTGCCAGCAGCGCTAGCTACAGGGTTGAGGGCAATCAGCCCCAGCATTTT.

The J gene is TRBJ1-1, the V gene TRBV6-5, with D possibly matching TRBD1 (6 bases). Germline CDR1 MNHEY, CDR2 SVGAGI. The CDR3 contains 15 residues. Trimming left V 8 bases short and J 1 base short, with 17 bases between. CDR3 sequence reads: CASWGRRAKNTEAFF. The CDR3 DNA sequence: TGTGCCAGCTGGGGGCGGCGGGCCAAGAACACTGAAGCTTTCTTT.

This chain links TRBV9 with TRBJ2-1; 10 bases map to TRBD2. The CDR3 totals 16 residues. V lost 4 bases and J lost 5; bases outside the gene matches: 9. The germline gives CDR1 SGDLS, CDR2 YYNGEE. The CDR3 nucleotides read TGTGCCAGCAGCATTCAGACTAGCGGGCCCAACAATGAGCAGTTCTTC. Translating gives CASSIQTSGPNNEQFF.

The chain joins TRBV7-9 to TRBJ2-1; tentative D call: TRBD2 (6 bases). The CDR3 sequence is 9 residues long. The germline CDR1 and CDR2 sequences are SEHNR and FQNEAQ (reference sequence). CDR3 nucleotides: TGTGCGGGGGGAAATGAGCAGTTCTTC. This sequence encodes CAGGNEQFF.

This rearrangement joins TRBV21-1 to TRBJ2-3; no check of the table's D call, TRBD1, against the DNA was made. TRBV21-1 is a pseudogene locus. There are 13 residues in the CDR3. The CDR3 is CASSAAQGDTQYF. The CDR3 coding sequence is TGTGCCAGCAGCGCGGCCCAGGGGGATACGCAGTATTTT.

The V call is TRBV6-1, the J call TRBJ1-2; D uncertain. The CDR3 is 12 residues long. Looked up from germline, CDR1 is MNHNS and CDR2 is SASEGT. V was cut by 4 bases and J by 5 bases, with 8 bases left in between. The CDR3 sequence is CASSGQVYGYTF. The CDR3 DNA sequence: TGTGCCAGCAGTGGGCAGGTTTATGGCTACACCTTC.

CDR3 residues: CASSPGTGLLYGYTF. The DNA of the CDR3 is TGTGCCAGCAGCCCAGGGACAGGGCTACTATATGGCTACACCTTC. The J gene is TRBJ1-2, the V gene TRBV6-5; 9 bases fit TRBD1. J was trimmed by 5 bases and V by 6 bases; bases with no gene match: 10. CDR1 MNHEY and CDR2 SVGAGI come from the germline V gene. The CDR3 sequence is 15 residues long.

This clone appeared once. The CDR3 DNA sequence: TGTGCCAGCAGCCAAGATTTTCGAGCAGGGGTGTATGGCTACACCTTC. This gives the protein CASSQDFRAGVYGYTF. The chain uses TRBV4-2 and TRBJ1-2; a possible D gene is TRBD1 (6 bases). V shed 0 bases and J shed 5 bases, with 16 bases lying between them. The CDR3 is 16 residues long. Germline V CDR1 and CDR2: LGHNA, YNFKEQ.